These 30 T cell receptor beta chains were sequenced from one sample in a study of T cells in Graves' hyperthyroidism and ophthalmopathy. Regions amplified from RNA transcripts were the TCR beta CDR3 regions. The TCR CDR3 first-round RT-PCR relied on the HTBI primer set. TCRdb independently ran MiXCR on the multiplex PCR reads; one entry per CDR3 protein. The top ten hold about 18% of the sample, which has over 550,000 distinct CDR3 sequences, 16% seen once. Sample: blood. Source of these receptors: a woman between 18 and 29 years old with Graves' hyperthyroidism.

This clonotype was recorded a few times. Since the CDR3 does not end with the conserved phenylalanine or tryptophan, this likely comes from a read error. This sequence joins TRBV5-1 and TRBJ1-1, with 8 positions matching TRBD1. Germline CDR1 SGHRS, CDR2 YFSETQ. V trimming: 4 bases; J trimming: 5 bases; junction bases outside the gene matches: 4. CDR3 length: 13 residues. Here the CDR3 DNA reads TGCGCCAGCAGCCAGGGGGCGATGACTGAAGCTTTCCTT. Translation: CASSQGAMTEAFL.

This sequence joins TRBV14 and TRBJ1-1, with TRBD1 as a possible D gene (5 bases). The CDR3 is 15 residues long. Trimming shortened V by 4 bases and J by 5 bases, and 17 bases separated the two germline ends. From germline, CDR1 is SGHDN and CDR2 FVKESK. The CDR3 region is CASSPLSGGGTEAFF. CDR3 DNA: TGTGCCAGCAGCCCCCTCAGTGGGGGGGGTACTGAAGCTTTCTTT.

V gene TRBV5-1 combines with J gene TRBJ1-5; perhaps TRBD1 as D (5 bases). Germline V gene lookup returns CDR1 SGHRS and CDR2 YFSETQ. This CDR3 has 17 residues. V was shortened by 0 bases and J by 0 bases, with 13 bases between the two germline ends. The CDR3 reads CASSLEGQTYSNQPQHF. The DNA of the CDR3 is TGCGCCAGCAGCTTGGAGGGGCAGACTTATAGCAATCAGCCCCAGCATTTT. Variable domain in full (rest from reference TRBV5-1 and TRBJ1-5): KAGVTQTPRYLIKTRGQQVTLSCSPISGHRSVSWYQQTPGQGLQFLFEYFSETQRNKGNFPGRFSGRQFSNSRSEMNVSTLELGDSALYLCASSLEGQTYSNQPQHFGDGTRLSIL.

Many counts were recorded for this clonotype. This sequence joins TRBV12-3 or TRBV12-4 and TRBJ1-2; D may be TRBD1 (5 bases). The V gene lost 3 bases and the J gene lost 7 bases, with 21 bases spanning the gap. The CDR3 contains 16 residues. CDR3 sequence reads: CASSFYAGGTGGGYTF. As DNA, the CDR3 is TGTGCCAGCAGTTTTTATGCCGGCGGAACAGGCGGTGGCTACACCTTC.

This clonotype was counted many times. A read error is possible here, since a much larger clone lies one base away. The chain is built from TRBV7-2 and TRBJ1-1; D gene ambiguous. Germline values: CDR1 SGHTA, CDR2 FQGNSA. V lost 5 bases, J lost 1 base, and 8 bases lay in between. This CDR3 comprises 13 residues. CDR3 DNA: TGTGCCAGCAGCCGGATAGGGAACACTGAAGCTTTCTTT. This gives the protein CASSRIGNTEAFF.

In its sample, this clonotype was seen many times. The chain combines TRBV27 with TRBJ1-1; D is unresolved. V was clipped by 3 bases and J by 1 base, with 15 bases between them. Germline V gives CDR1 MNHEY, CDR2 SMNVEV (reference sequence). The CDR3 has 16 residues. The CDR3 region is CASSFTFMDWNTEAFF. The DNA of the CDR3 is TGTGCCAGCAGTTTCACCTTCATGGACTGGAACACTGAAGCTTTCTTT.

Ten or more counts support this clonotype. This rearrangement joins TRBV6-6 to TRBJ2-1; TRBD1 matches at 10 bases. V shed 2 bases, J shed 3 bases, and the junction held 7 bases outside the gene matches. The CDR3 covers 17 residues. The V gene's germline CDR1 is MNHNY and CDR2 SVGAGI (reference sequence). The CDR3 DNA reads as TGTGCCAGCAGTTACAAACCGGGACAGGGGAGCTACAATGAGCAGTTCTTC. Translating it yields CASSYKPGQGSYNEQFF.

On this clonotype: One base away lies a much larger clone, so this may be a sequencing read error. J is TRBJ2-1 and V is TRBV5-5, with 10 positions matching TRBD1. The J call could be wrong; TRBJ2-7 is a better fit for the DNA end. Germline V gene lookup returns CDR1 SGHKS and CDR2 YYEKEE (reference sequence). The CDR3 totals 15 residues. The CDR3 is CASSPGTGADNEQYF. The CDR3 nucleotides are TGTGCCAGCAGCCCGGGGACAGGGGCCGACAATGAGCAGTACTTC.

CDR3 sequence reads: CSARLGRRETQYF. The CDR3 DNA sequence: TGCAGTGCTAGATTGGGGAGGCGGGAGACCCAGTACTTC. This chain joins TRBV20-1 and TRBJ2-5; weak D call: TRBD2 (6 bases). Trimming removed 2 bases from V and 5 bases from J, with 12 bases in between. The CDR3 has 13 residues. Germline CDR1 reads DFQATT; CDR2 reads SNEGSKA (reference sequence).

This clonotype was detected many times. The CDR3 sequence: CASSLGLLGHLSSYEQYF. CDR3 bases: TGTGCCAGCAGCTTAGGTTTGTTGGGGCATCTAAGCTCCTACGAGCAGTACTTC. This sequence joins TRBV7-8 and TRBJ2-7; tentatively, D is TRBD1 (5 bases). Germline CDR1 reads SGHVS; CDR2 reads FQNEAQ. The V end was cut by 1 base, the J end by 0 bases, with 19 bases between. CDR3 size: 18 residues.

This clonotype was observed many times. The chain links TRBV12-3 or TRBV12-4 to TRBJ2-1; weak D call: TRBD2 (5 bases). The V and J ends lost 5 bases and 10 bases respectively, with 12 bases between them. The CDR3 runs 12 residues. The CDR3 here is CASSQLGDEQFF. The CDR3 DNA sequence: TGTGCCAGCAGTCAACTAGGCGACGAGCAGTTCTTC.

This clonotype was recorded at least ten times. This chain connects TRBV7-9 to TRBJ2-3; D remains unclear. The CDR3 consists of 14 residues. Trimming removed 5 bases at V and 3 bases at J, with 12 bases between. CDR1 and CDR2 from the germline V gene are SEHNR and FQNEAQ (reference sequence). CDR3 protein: CASSPVGTTDTQYF. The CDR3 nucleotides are TGTGCCAGCAGCCCCGTGGGTACAACAGATACGCAGTATTTT.

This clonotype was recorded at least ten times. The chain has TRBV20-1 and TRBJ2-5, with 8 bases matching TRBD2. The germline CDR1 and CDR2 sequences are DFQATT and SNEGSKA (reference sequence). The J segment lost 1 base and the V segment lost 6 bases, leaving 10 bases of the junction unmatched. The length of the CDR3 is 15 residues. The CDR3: CSAPPSGRAQETQYF. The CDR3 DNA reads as TGCAGTGCCCCCCCCAGCGGGAGAGCCCAAGAGACCCAGTACTTC.

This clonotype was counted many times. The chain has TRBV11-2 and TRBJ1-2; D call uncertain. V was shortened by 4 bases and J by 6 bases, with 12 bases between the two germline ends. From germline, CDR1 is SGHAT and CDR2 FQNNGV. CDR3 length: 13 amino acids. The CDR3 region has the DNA TGTGCCAGCAGCTCTGGTCGAATCGATGGCTACACCTTC. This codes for CASSSGRIDGYTF.

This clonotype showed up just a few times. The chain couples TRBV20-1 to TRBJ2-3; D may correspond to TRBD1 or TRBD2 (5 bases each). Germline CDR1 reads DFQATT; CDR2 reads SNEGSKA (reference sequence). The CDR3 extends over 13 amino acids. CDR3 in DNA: TGCGGATTACCGGGACGCTCTGCAGATACGCAGTATTTT. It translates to CGLPGRSADTQYF.

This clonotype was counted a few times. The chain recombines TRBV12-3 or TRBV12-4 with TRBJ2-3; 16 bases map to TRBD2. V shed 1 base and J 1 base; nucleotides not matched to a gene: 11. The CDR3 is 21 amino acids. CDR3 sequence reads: CASSLVGGLAGGPEGTDTQYF. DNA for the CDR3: TGTGCCAGCAGTTTAGTTGGGGGACTAGCGGGGGGGCCGGAGGGCACAGATACGCAGTATTTT.

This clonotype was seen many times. The CDR3 DNA reads as TGCAGTGCTAGATCGAGGACCACTGAAGCTTTCTTT. Translating it yields CSARSRTTEAFF. The J gene is TRBJ1-1, the V gene TRBV20-1, with unresolved D. Trimming shortened V by 2 bases and J by 4 bases, and 8 bases separated the two germline ends. Germline CDR1 and CDR2: DFQATT and SNEGSKA (reference sequence). The CDR3 length is 12 residues.

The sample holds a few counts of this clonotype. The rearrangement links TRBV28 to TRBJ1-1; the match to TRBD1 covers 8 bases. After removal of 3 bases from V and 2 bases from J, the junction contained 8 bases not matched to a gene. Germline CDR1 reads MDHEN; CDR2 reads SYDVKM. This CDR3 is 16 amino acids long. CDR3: CASSFATQGENTEAFF. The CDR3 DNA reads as TGTGCCAGCAGTTTCGCCACACAGGGGGAAAACACTGAAGCTTTCTTT.

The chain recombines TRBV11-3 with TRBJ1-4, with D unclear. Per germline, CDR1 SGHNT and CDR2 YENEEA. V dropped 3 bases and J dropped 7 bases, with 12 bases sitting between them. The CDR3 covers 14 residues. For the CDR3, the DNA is TGTGCCAGCAGCTTCGGGCCAGCTACTGAAAAACTGTTTTTT. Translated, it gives CASSFGPATEKLFF.

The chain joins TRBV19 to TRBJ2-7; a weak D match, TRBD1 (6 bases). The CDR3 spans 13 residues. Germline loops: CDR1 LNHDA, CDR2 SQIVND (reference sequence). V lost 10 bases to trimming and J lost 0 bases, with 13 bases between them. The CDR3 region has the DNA TGTGCCACCGCGGACAGTTCCTCCTACGAGCAGTACTTC. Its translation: CATADSSSYEQYF.

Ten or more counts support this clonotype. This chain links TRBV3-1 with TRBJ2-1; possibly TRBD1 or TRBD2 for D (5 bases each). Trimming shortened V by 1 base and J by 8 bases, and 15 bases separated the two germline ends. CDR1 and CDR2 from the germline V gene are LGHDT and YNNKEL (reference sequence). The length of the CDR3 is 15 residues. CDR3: CASSQAGDLIYEQFF. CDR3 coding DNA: TGTGCCAGCAGCCAAGCTGGGGACCTCATCTATGAGCAGTTCTTC.

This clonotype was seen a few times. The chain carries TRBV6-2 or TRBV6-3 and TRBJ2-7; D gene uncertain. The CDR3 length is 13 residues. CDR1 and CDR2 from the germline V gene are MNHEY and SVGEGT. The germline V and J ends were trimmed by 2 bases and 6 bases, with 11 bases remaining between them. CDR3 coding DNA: TGTGCCAGCAGTTACGCGGAACGATCCGAGCAGTACTTC. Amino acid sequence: CASSYAERSEQYF.

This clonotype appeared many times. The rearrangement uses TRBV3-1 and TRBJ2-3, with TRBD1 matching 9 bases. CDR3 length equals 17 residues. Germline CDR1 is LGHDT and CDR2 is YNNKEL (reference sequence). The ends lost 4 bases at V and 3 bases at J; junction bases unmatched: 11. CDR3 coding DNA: TGTGCCAGCAGCCCCTTCCTAGGACAGGGGCCTACAGATACGCAGTATTTT. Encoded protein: CASSPFLGQGPTDTQYF.

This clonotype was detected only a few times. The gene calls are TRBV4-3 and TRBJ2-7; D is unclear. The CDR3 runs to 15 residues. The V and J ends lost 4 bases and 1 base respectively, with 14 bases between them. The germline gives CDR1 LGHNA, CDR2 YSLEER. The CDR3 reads CASSRDRSESYEQYF. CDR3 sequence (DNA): TGCGCCAGCAGCCGGGATAGATCAGAGTCCTACGAGCAGTACTTC.

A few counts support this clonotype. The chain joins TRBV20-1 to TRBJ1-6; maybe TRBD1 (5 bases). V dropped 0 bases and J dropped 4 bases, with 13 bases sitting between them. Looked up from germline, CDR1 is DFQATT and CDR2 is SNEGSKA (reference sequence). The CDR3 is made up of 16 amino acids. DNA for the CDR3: TGCAGTGCTAGAGATACGAGGGGACGGTATAATTCACCCCTCCACTTT. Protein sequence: CSARDTRGRYNSPLHF.

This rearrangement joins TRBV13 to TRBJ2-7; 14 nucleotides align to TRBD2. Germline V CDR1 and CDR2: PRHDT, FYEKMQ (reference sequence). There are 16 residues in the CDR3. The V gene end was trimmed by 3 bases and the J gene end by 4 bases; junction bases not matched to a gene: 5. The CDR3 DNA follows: TGTGCCAGCAGCTTCGGGACTAGCGGGAGTGATTACGAGCAGTACTTC. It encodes CASSFGTSGSDYEQYF.

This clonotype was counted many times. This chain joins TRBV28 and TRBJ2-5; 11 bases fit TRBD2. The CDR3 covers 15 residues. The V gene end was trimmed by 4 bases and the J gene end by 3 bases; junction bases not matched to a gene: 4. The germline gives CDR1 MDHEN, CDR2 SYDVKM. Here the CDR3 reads CASSSPGLAEETQYF. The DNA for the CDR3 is TGTGCCAGCAGTTCACCGGGACTAGCGGAAGAGACCCAGTACTTC. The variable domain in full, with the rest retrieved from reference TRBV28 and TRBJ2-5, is DVKVTQSSRYLVKRTGEKVFLECVQDMDHENMFWYRQDPGLGLRLIYFSYDVKMKEKGDIPEGYSVSREKKERFSLILESASTNQTSMYLCASSSPGLAEETQYFGPGTRLLVL.

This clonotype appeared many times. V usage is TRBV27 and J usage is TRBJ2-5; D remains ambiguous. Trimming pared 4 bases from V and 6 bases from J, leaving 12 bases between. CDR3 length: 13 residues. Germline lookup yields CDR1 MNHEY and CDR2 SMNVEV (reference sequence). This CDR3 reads CASSSSWGKTQYF. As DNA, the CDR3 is TGTGCCAGCAGTTCCTCCTGGGGTAAGACCCAGTACTTC.

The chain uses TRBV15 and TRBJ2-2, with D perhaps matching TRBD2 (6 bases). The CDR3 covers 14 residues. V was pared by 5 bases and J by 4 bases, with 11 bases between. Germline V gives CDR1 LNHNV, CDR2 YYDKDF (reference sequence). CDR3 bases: TGTGCCACCAGCTGGCAGGGAGGCACCGGGGAGCTGTTTTTT. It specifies CATSWQGGTGELFF. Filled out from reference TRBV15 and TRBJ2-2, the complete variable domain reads DAMVIQNPRYQVTQFGKPVTLSCSQTLNHNVMYWYQQKSSQAPKLLFHYYDKDFNNEADTPDNFQSRRPNTSFCFLDIRSPGLGDTAMYLCATSWQGGTGELFFGEGSRLTVL.

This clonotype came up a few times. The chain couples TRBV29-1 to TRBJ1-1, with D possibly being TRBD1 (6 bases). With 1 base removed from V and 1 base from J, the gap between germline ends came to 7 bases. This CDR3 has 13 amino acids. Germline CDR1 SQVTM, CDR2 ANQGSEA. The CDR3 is CSVEATGNTEAFF. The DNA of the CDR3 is TGCAGCGTTGAAGCGACAGGGAACACTGAAGCTTTCTTT.